The rows below give T cell receptor beta chains drawn from one sample of a study of graft-versus-host responses after intestinal transplantation. This table comes from immunoSEQ multiplex PCR, and its TCRdb copy is limited to in-frame clones, with some not included. Of 130,000 or so clones in the sample, approximately 91% were seen once. Their cognate antigens are unknown. Specimen: unstimulated CD4+ T cells sorted from spleen or lymph node cells, collected before intestinal transplant. All receptors come from a human donor who received an intestinal transplant. CDR3s include the opening cysteine and the closing phenylalanine or tryptophan.

v_call cdr3_aa
TRBV5-1 CASSLGPGAANEKLFF
TRBV5-6 CASSLAEGREPSGNTIYF
TRBV28 CASSSGRNSYNEQFF
TRBV20-1 CSARLANEQFF
TRBV6-5 CASSYGTGLYNEQFF
TRBV21-1 CASSKEARGRDTQYF
TRBV6-1 CASSEYSRGNYGYTF
TRBV7-2 CASSDGQYTEAFF
TRBV5-1 CASSWGTSGRAQETQYF
TRBV11-2 CASSLVGGRETQYF
TRBV2 CASRRTGGGNQPQHF
TRBV5-4 CASSQLAGESSYEQYF
TRBV27 CASSPGGDTEAFF
TRBV6-5 CASSSPGTAYEQYF
TRBV4-3 CASSQIHLSVYEQYF
TRBV6-6 CASSYSRGLVEQYF
TRBV7-8 CASSPRDRGTGNTIYF
TRBV5-5 CASSLTQINTEAFF
TRBV10-3 CAISSSGHDNEQFF
TRBV10-3 CAISDIGTGQSGANVLTF
TRBV19 CATSRRGNTEAFF
TRBV30 CAWSVRVLTEAFF
TRBV28 CASRLPRGGGYTF
TRBV30 CAWSSNGQVGYGYTF
TRBV7-2 CASSLAPPTGGYGYTF
TRBV11-2 CASSSRQGGNSPLHF
TRBV30 CAWSWQVGDEQYF
TRBV30 CAWTRDLRQYF
TRBV28 CASMAAGSGSYNEQFF
TRBV28 CASSALRGLGSTEAFF
TRBV5-6 CASSLRGNQPQHF
TRBV7-9 CASSPTTGNEQFF
TRBV2 CASSDRAYNQPQHF
TRBV29-1 CSAGQGTEQFF
TRBV2 CAGGTPGNTIYF
TRBV5-6 CASSLGPGQGYGYTF
TRBV11-1 CASSFTGVTGEPFF
TRBV6-7 CASSYTRTGGAGGYTF
TRBV11-3 CASSSWGNTEAFF
TRBV18 CASSRQGSYNEQFF
TRBV4-3 CASSQDRGVEAFF
TRBV27 CASSFSGTYYNEQFF